Listed below are T cell receptor beta chains from one sample, sequenced in a study of CD8 T cells in ankylosing spondylitis. TCRdb re-called the 5' RACE reads through MiXCR, storing one row per CDR3 protein. The data contain hundreds of thousands of distinct CDR3 sequences, approximately 12% of them singletons. Sequencing was done on a sample of blood, either unsorted or a sorted T cell fraction (not recorded which). These receptors were obtained from a male donor with ankylosing spondylitis. The CDR3 runs from the conserved cysteine through the conserved F or W.

CSVEGGLNTGELFF,TRBV29-1
CSARARATDTQYF,TRBV20-1
CASSQSGTGVSDEQYF,TRBV23-1
CASSPGEFYNEQFF,TRBV5-6
CASSQTSRSGANVLTF,TRBV4-3
CASSKTAGSYNEQFF,TRBV7-8
CASTDRPSGNTIYF,TRBV6-1
CASSVGSGSPHNEQFF,TRBV9
CSAGIGTYEQYF,TRBV20-1
CASYDLGGTDTQYF,TRBV7-2
CASRLTVNTEAFF,TRBV7-2
CASSTGLGGANTGELFF,TRBV12-3/TRBV12-4
CSASLRQGPNEQYF,TRBV20-1
CASSFHRDGGYTF,TRBV5-1
CASSSPLRYTYNEQFF,TRBV7-9
CASSGRPYYEQYF,TRBV7-2
CASSHIAGGPYNEQFF,TRBV3-1
CSVDGEGKLFF,TRBV29-1
CASGLAGLYEQYF,TRBV28
CASSARGWTEAFF,TRBV25-1
CASSSRQGSINEQFF,TRBV7-8
CSARNSYTGELFF,TRBV20-1
CASSERGGTGKQFF,TRBV6-4
CASKNFGEETQYF,TRBV7-8
CASSLDAGQNVLTF,TRBV5-1
CASSLRPTSGSIDEQFF,TRBV7-2
CSVEGTGTSGSYEQYF,TRBV29-1
CASSEPQNTEAFF,TRBV28
CASSLVWNQPQHF,TRBV7-2
CASSLSGPSTDTQYF,TRBV7-2
CASSYPVRAAGQFF,TRBV6-2/TRBV6-3
CAISAGYQNTDTQYF,TRBV10-3
CASSLVVVGPETQYF,TRBV5-1
CASTLPDRTYNEQFF,TRBV12-3/TRBV12-4
CASSPPTEMEKLFF,TRBV18
CASSIRDNTEAFF,TRBV9
CSARDANSMNTEAFF,TRBV20-1
CATSDLGRGRPDTQYF,TRBV24-1
CASSSQQGGEAFF,TRBV5-1
CSASRGANYEQYF,TRBV20-1
CASSLPSGSTRETQYF,TRBV5-1
CSVRQAYEQYF,TRBV29-1
CASRDINTGELFF,TRBV6-1
CSAPQGNMNTEAFF,TRBV20-1
CASSQDGIRTGELFF,TRBV4-3
CASSKFQEAFF,TRBV12-3/TRBV12-4
CASSNGQLNENTQYF,TRBV7-9
CATSARGSGANVLTF,TRBV24-1
CSIRSGQHTGELFF,TRBV29-1
CAWSTGTGNQPQHF,TRBV30